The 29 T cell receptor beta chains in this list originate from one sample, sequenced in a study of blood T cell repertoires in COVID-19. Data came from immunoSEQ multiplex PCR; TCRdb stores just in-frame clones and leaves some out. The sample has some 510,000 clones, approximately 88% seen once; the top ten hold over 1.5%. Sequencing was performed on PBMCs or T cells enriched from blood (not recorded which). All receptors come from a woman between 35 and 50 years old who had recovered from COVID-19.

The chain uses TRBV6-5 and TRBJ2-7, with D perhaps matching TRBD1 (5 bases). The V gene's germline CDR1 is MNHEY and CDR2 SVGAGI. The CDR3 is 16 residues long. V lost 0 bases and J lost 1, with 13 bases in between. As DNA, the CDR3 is TGTGCCAGCAGTTACTCCCCCGGACATCAATCCTACGAGCAGTACTTC. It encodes CASSYSPGHQSYEQYF.

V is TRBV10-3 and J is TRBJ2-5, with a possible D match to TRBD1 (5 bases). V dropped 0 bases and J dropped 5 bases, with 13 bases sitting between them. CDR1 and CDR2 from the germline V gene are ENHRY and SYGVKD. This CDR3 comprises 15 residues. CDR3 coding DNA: TGTGCCATCAGTGAGTCTCTACAGGTGGGGGAGACCCAGTACTTC. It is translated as CAISESLQVGETQYF.

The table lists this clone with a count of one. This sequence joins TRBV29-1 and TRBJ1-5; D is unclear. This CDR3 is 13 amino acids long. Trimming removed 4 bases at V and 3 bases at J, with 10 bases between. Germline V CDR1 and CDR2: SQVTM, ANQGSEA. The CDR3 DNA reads TGCAGCGTTGCAGTGACATTCAATCAGCCCCAGCATTTT. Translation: CSVAVTFNQPQHF. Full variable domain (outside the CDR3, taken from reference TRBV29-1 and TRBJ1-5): SAVISQKPSRDICQRGTSLTIQCQVDSQVTMMFWYRQQPGQSLTLIATANQGSEATYESGFVIDKFPISRPNLTFSTLTVSNMSPEDSSIYLCSVAVTFNQPQHFGDGTRLSIL.

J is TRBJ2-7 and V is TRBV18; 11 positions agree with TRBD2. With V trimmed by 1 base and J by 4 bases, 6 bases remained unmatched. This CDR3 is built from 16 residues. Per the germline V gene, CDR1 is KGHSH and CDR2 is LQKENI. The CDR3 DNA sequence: TGTGCCAGCTCACCACTAGTAGCGGGAGGGCCATACGAGCAGTACTTC. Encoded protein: CASSPLVAGGPYEQYF.

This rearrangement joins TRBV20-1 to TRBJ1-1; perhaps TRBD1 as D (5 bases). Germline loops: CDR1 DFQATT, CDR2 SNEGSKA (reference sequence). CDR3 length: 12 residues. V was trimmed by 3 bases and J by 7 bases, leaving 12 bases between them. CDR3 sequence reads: CSASRGWVEAFF. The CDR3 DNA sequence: TGCAGTGCTAGTAGGGGTTGGGTTGAAGCTTTCTTT.

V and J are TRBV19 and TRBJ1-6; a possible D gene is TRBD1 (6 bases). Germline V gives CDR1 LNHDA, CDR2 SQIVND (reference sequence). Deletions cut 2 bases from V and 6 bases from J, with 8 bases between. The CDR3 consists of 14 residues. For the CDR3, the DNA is TGTGCCAGTAGTATAACAGGGAGTAATTCACCCCTCCACTTT. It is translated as CASSITGSNSPLHF.

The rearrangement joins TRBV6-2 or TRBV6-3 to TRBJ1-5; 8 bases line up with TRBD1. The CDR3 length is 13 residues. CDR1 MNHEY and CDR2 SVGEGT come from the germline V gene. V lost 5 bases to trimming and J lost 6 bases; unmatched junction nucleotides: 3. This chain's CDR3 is CASSTGGIQPQHF. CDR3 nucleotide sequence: TGTGCCAGCAGTACAGGGGGTATTCAGCCCCAGCATTTT.

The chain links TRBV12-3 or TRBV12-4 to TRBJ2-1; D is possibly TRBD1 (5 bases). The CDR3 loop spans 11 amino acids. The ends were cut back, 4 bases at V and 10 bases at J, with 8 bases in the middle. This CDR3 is CASSSGREQFF. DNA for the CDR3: TGTGCCAGCAGTTCAGGGCGAGAGCAGTTCTTC.

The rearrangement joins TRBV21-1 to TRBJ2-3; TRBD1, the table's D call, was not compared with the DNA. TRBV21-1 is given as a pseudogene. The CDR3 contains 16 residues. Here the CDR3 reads CASSLAPGWSTDTQYF. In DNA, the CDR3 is TGTGCCAGCAGCCTGGCCCCAGGGTGGAGCACAGATACGCAGTATTTT.

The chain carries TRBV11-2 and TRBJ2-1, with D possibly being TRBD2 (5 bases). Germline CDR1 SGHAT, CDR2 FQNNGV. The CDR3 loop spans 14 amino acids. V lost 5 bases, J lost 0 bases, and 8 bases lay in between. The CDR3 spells CASSRGSSYNEQFF. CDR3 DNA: TGTGCCAGCAGCCGTGGGAGCTCCTACAATGAGCAGTTCTTC.

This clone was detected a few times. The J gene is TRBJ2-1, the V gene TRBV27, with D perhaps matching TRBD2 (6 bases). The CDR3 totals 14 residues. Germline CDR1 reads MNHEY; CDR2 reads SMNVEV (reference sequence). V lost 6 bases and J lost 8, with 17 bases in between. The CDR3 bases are TGTGCCAGCAGAATGGACGGCGGGATCGATGAGCAGTTCTTC. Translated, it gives CASRMDGGIDEQFF.

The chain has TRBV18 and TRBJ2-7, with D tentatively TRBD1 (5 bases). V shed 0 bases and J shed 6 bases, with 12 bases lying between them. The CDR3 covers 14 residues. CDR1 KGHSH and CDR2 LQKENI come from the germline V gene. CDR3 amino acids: CASSPPAVTGEQYF. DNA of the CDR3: TGTGCCAGCTCACCACCGGCAGTAACAGGCGAGCAGTACTTC. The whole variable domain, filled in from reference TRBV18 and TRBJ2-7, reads NAGVMQNPRHLVRRRGQEARLRCSPMKGHSHVYWYRQLPEEGLKFMVYLQKENIIDESGMPKERFSAEFPKEGPSILRIQQVVRGDSAAYFCASSPPAVTGEQYFGPGTRLTVT.

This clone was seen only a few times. In DNA form, the CDR3 reads TGCGCCAGCAGCGTGGATAGCGGGAGAGACACCGGGGAGCTGTTTTTT. Residues: CASSVDSGRDTGELFF. V and J are TRBV5-1 and TRBJ2-2; 9 nucleotides line up with TRBD2. There are 16 residues in the CDR3. The germline V gene has CDR1 SGHRS and CDR2 YFSETQ. V lost 4 bases and J lost 3; bases outside the gene matches: 7.

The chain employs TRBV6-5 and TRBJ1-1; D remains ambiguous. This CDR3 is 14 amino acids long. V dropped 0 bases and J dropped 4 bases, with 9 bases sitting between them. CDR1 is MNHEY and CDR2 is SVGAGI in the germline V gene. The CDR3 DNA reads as TGTGCCAGCAGTTACTCAGGCCGAGGCACTGAAGCTTTCTTT. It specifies CASSYSGRGTEAFF.

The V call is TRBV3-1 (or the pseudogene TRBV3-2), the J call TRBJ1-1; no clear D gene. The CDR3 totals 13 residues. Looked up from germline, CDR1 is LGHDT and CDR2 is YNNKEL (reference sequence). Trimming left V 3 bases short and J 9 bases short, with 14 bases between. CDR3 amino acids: CASSQSEGRKAFF. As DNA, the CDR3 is TGTGCCAGCAGCCAGTCAGAGGGCAGAAAAGCTTTCTTT.

The CDR3 coding sequence is TGTGCCAGCCTCAGGAGGGCTCAAGAGACCCAGTACTTC. Residues: CASLRRAQETQYF. The chain joins TRBV5-6 to TRBJ2-5; a possible D gene is TRBD2 (6 bases). This CDR3 has 13 residues. CDR1 and CDR2 (germline): SGHDT, YYEEEE. V dropped 7 bases and J dropped 2 bases, with 12 bases sitting between them.

The CDR3 DNA reads as TGTGCCAGCAGCCCCAACCGGCGGTTAACGAATGAAAAACTGTTTTTT. It codes for CASSPNRRLTNEKLFF. V is TRBV7-9 and J is TRBJ1-4; D is unclear. Germline CDR1 SEHNR, CDR2 FQNEAQ (reference sequence). V lost 5 bases and J 5 bases, leaving 18 bases between the germline ends. The CDR3 runs 16 residues.

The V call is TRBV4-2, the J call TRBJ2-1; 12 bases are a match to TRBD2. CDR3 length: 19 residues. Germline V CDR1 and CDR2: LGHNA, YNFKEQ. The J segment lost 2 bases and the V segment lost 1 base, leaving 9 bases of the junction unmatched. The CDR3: CASSQGRTSGTITYNEQFF. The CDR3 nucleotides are TGTGCCAGCAGCCAAGGCCGGACTAGCGGGACTATAACCTACAATGAGCAGTTCTTC.

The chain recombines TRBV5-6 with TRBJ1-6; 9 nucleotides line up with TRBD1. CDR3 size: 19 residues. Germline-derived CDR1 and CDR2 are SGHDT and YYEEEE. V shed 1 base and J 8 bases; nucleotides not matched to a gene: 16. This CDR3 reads CASSLFDFGTGPYHSPLHF. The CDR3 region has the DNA TGTGCCAGCAGCTTGTTCGATTTTGGGACAGGGCCTTACCATTCACCCCTCCACTTT.

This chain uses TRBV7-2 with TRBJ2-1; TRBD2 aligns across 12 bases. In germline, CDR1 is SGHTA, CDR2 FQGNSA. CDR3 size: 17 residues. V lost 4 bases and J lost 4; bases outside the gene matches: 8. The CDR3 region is CASSSRTGTSGYNEQFF. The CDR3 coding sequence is TGTGCCAGCAGCTCCCGAACCGGGACTAGCGGGTACAATGAGCAGTTCTTC.

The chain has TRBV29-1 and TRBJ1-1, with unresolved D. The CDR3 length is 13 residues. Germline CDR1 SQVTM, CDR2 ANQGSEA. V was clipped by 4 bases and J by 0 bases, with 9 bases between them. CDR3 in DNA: TGCAGCGTTGTGCAGGTTGTGAACACTGAAGCTTTCTTT. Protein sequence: CSVVQVVNTEAFF.

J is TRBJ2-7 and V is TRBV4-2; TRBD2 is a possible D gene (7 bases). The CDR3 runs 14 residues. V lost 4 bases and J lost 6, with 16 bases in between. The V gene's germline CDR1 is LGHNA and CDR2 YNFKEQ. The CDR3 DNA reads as TGTGCCAGCAGCCGCCGAGGGGGGGCCGCCGAGCAGTACTTC. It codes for CASSRRGGAAEQYF.

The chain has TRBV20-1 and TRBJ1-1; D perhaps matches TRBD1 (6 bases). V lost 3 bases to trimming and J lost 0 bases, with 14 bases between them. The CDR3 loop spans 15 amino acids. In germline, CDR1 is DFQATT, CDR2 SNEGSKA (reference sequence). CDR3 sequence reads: CSASPTGPVNTEAFF. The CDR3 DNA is TGCAGTGCTAGTCCCACAGGGCCAGTGAACACTGAAGCTTTCTTT.

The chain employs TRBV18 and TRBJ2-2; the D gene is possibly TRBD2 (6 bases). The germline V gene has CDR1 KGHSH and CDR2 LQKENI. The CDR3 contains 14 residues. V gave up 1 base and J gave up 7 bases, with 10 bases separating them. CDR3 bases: TGTGCCAGCTCACCACGACAAGCGGGCGGGGAGCTGTTTTTT. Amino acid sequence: CASSPRQAGGELFF.

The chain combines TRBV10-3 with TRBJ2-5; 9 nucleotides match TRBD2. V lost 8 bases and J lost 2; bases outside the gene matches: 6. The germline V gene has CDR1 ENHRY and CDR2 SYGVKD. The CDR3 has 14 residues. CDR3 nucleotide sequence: TGTGCCATCTCCCAGCGGGGGGCTCAAGAGACCCAGTACTTC. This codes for CAISQRGAQETQYF.

The CDR3 reads CSVDRGDTEAFF. DNA of the CDR3: TGCAGCGTTGACAGGGGTGACACTGAAGCTTTCTTT. The V gene is TRBV29-1, the J gene TRBJ1-1; possibly TRBD1 for D (6 bases). CDR1 and CDR2 (germline): SQVTM, ANQGSEA. The germline V and J ends were trimmed by 3 bases and 3 bases, with 8 bases remaining between them. This CDR3 is 12 amino acids long.

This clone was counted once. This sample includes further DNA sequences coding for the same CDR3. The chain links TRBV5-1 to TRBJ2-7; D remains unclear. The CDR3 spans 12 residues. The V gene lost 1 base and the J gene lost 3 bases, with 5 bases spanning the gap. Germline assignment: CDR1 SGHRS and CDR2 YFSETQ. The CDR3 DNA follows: TGCGCCAGCAGCTTGAGCGACTACGAGCAGTACTTC. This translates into CASSLSDYEQYF.

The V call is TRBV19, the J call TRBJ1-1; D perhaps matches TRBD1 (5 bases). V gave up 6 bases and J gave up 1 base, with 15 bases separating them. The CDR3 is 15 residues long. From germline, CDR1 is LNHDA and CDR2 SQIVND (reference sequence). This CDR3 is CASRMFDRSNTEAFF. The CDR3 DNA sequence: TGTGCCAGTAGGATGTTCGACAGATCGAACACTGAAGCTTTCTTT.

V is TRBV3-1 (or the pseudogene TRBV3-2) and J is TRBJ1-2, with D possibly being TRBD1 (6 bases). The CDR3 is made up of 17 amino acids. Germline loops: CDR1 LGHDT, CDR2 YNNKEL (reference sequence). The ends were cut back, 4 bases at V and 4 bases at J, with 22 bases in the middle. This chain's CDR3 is CASSLRLNPGHFYGYTF. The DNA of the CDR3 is TGTGCCAGCAGCCTCCGCCTCAACCCGGGACACTTCTATGGCTACACCTTC.